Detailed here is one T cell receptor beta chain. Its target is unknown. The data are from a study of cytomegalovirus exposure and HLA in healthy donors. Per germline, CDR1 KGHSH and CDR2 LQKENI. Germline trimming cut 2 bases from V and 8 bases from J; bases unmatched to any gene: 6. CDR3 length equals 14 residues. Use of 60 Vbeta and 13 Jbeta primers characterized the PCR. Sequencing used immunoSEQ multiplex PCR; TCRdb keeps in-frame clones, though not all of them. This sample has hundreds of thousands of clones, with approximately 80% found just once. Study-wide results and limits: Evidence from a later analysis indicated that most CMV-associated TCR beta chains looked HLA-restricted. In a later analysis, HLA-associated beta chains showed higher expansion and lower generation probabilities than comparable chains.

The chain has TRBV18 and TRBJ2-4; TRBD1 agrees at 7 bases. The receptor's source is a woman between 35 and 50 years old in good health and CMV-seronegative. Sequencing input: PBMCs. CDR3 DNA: TGTGCCAGCTCACCAGGAAGGGGGCGCGACATTCAGTACTTC. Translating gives CASSPGRGRDIQYF. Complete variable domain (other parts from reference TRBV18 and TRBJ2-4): NAGVMQNPRHLVRRRGQEARLRCSPMKGHSHVYWYRQLPEEGLKFMVYLQKENIIDESGMPKERFSAEFPKEGPSILRIQQVVRGDSAAYFCASSPGRGRDIQYFGAGTRLSVL.